The 19 T cell receptor beta chains presented below share a single source sample, sequenced in a study of persistence of HIV-infected CD4 T cells. This was the immunoSEQ version 4 assay in survey mode. Sequenced by immunoSEQ multiplex PCR; TCRdb stores in-frame clones only, minus some. The data show about 40,000 clones, less than 90% seen once. Cells were stimulated with CMV-infected fibroblast lysates at roughly 10 ug/mL. CD40L/CD69 double-negative CD45RO-high memory CD4+ T cells were collected. Their antigen targets remain unknown. The sample consisted of CD4+ T cells sorted from PBMCs after 18-hour stimulation, taken from a patient who received antiretroviral therapy. The source is an adult man with HIV who was CMV-seropositive.

A single count supports this clone. The chain employs TRBV21-1 and TRBJ2-7; the DNA was not used to check the table's D call, TRBD1. TRBV21-1 is a known pseudogene. The CDR3 runs to 19 residues. DNA for the CDR3: TGTGCCAGCAGCATCCCGGGACAGGGATTAACGGGGGGTTCCTACGAGCAGTACTTC. Translating it yields CASSIPGQGLTGGSYEQYF.

V is TRBV29-1 and J is TRBJ2-1; 10 bases line up with TRBD2. Germline V lookup: CDR1 SQVTM, CDR2 ANQGSEA. The CDR3 length is 13 residues. V lost 4 bases and J lost 7; bases outside the gene matches: 4. As DNA, the CDR3 is TGCAGCGTTGGAGCGGGGGGGGAAAATGAGCAGTTCTTC. Its translation is CSVGAGGENEQFF.

CDR3 in DNA: TGTGCCAGCAGTTTAAGACAGGGAGGTGAAGCTTTCTTT. Its translation: CASSLRQGGEAFF. The chain combines TRBV12-3 or TRBV12-4 with TRBJ1-1; TRBD1 matches 7 bases. J was trimmed by 7 bases and V by 2 bases; bases with no gene match: 4. The CDR3 spans 13 residues.

Here the CDR3 reads CASSSTGGYEQYF. The CDR3 bases are TGTGCCAGCAGTTCGACAGGGGGATACGAGCAGTACTTC. The V gene is TRBV12-3 or TRBV12-4, the J gene TRBJ2-7; 9 bases are shared with TRBD1. V shed 4 bases, J shed 4 bases, and the junction held 2 bases outside the gene matches. This CDR3 has 13 amino acids.

This rearrangement joins TRBV6-5 to TRBJ2-1; D may be TRBD2 (7 bases). The CDR3 loop spans 12 amino acids. Trimming pared 4 bases from V and 15 bases from J, leaving 16 bases between. The germline V gene encodes CDR1 MNHEY and CDR2 SVGAGI. The CDR3 coding sequence is TGTGCCAGCAGTTCCACGGGGGGCGCGACGTTCTTC. Amino acids: CASSSTGGATFF.

The CDR3 sequence: CASSQTGGNSPLHF. The CDR3 region has the DNA TGTGCCAGCAGCCAAACAGGGGGCAATTCACCCCTCCACTTT. The chain is built from TRBV5-5 and TRBJ1-6; TRBD1 matches at 9 bases. The CDR3 covers 14 residues. V shed 4 bases, J shed 7 bases, and the junction held 3 bases outside the gene matches. The germline CDR1 and CDR2 sequences are SGHKS and YYEKEE (reference sequence).

This CDR3 reads CASSPPTSGGVGGTDTQYF. In DNA, the CDR3 is TGCGCCAGCAGCCCCCCGACTAGCGGGGGGGTTGGAGGCACAGATACGCAGTATTTT. The J gene is TRBJ2-3, the V gene TRBV5-1, with TRBD2 matching over 14 bases. Germline-derived CDR1 and CDR2 are SGHRS and YFSETQ. With 4 bases clipped from V and 1 base from J, the junction kept 11 bases outside the gene matches. The CDR3 spans 19 residues.

This clone was observed a single time. V usage is TRBV6-5 and J usage is TRBJ2-1; D is ambiguous. The germline CDR1 and CDR2 sequences are MNHEY and SVGAGI. Between the trimmed V and J ends, which lost 5 bases and 5 bases, there was a span of 7 bases. CDR3 length: 12 residues. This CDR3 is CASSRPHNEQFF. DNA of the CDR3: TGTGCCAGCAGTAGGCCTCACAATGAGCAGTTCTTC.

The gene calls are TRBV27 and TRBJ2-3, with 9 bases that match TRBD1. J lost 4 bases, V lost 2 bases, and 7 bases had no gene match. Per germline, CDR1 MNHEY and CDR2 SMNVEV (reference sequence). The CDR3 is 16 amino acids. This CDR3 reads CASSLGTGSAADTQYF. CDR3 coding DNA: TGTGCCAGCAGTTTAGGGACAGGGTCCGCGGCAGATACGCAGTATTTT.

J is TRBJ2-7 and V is TRBV6-5; 11 bases fit TRBD1. This CDR3 spans 13 amino acids. The V gene's germline CDR1 is MNHEY and CDR2 SVGAGI. The junction had 9 bases not matched to a gene; V was cut back by 8 bases and J by 9 bases. This chain's CDR3 is CASGDRGLGRQYF. CDR3 DNA sequence: TGTGCCAGCGGGGACAGGGGGTTGGGAAGGCAGTACTTC.

This clone has only one observation. The chain joins TRBV2 to TRBJ2-3; unclear D gene. Germline lookup yields CDR1 SNHLY and CDR2 FYNNEI. Trimming left V 2 bases short and J 2 bases short, with 8 bases between. The CDR3 totals 14 residues. CDR3 amino acids: CASSESPSTDTQYF. CDR3 nucleotides: TGTGCCAGCAGTGAATCTCCCTCCACAGATACGCAGTATTTT.

The CDR3 nucleotides are TGTGCCAGCAGCCGTCCTGCTACCTATGGCTACACCTTC. This sequence encodes CASSRPATYGYTF. The chain has TRBV28 and TRBJ1-2; D gene unclear. This CDR3 has 13 residues. CDR1 MDHEN and CDR2 SYDVKM come from the germline V gene. Trimming stripped 6 bases from V and 4 bases from J, with 12 bases between.

The chain recombines TRBV19 with TRBJ2-7; TRBD1 is a possible D gene (5 bases). Germline values: CDR1 LNHDA, CDR2 SQIVND (reference sequence). The CDR3 is made up of 14 amino acids. With 4 bases removed from V and 0 bases from J, the gap between germline ends came to 10 bases. The CDR3 protein is CASSTSRGSYEQYF. The CDR3 coding sequence is TGTGCCAGTAGTACCTCTAGGGGCTCCTACGAGCAGTACTTC. Full variable domain (remainder filled in from reference TRBV19 and TRBJ2-7): DGGITQSPKYLFRKEGQNVTLSCEQNLNHDAMYWYRQDPGQGLRLIYYSQIVNDFQKGDIAEGYSVSREKKESFPLTVTSAQKNPTAFYLCASSTSRGSYEQYFGPGTRLTVT.

The table lists this clone with a few counts. The V call is TRBV20-1, the J call TRBJ2-7, with D unresolved. The CDR3 loop spans 13 amino acids. Germline values: CDR1 DFQATT, CDR2 SNEGSKA (reference sequence). Trimming left V 3 bases short and J 0 bases short, with 9 bases between. The CDR3 region has the DNA TGCAGTGCTAGTGCCTGGGGCTCCTACGAGCAGTACTTC. This codes for CSASAWGSYEQYF.

Notes on this clone: Mismatch with germline at one junction end may stem from a read error. V and J are TRBV6-5 and TRBJ1-4; a possible D gene is TRBD1 (5 bases). From germline, CDR1 is MNHEY and CDR2 SVGAGI. The CDR3 length is 13 residues. CDR3 in DNA: TGTGCCAGCACCGTATCCCGAGGGGAGGGCCCTCTTTTT. Encoded protein: CASTVSRGEGPLF.

V and J are TRBV6-1 and TRBJ2-2; the D gene could be TRBD1 or TRBD2 (5 bases each). Germline assignment: CDR1 MNHNS and CDR2 SASEGT. The CDR3 loop spans 14 amino acids. Trimming stripped 1 base from V and 8 bases from J, with 11 bases between. The CDR3 is CASSEGGAVGELFF. Here the CDR3 DNA reads TGTGCCAGCAGTGAAGGAGGGGCGGTGGGGGAGCTGTTTTTT.

The genes are TRBV7-2 and TRBJ2-7; 7 bases line up with TRBD2. The CDR3 runs 14 residues. J was trimmed by 2 bases and V by 5 bases; bases with no gene match: 6. Per the germline V gene, CDR1 is SGHTA and CDR2 is FQGNSA. As DNA, the CDR3 is TGTGCCAGCAGCCTCCTGGGGGGGACCTACGAGCAGTACTTC. It yields the protein CASSLLGGTYEQYF.

The chain couples TRBV7-2 to TRBJ2-7; TRBD1 matches 7 bases. The V segment lost 1 base and the J segment 3 bases; nucleotides outside the gene matches: 6. The CDR3 is made up of 15 amino acids. CDR1 and CDR2 (germline): SGHTA, FQGNSA. CDR3: CASSLGGGKNYEQYF. DNA of the CDR3: TGTGCCAGCAGCTTAGGAGGGGGCAAAAACTACGAGCAGTACTTC.

The chain is built from TRBV5-4 and TRBJ2-7; D not certain. V was cut by 4 bases and J by 2 bases, with 19 bases left in between. The length of the CDR3 is 16 residues. Germline CDR1 SGHNT, CDR2 YYREEE (reference sequence). In nucleotides, the CDR3 is TGTGCCAGCAGCGCGTCCCTAAGTGGGGTCACCTACGAGCAGTACTTC. This sequence encodes CASSASLSGVTYEQYF.